This TCR beta chain was sequenced in a study of T cell changes during pregnancy in multiple sclerosis. TCRdb keeps only in-frame clones here, not all; method: immunoSEQ multiplex PCR. The table shows 70,000 to 80,000 clones, with 90% to 95% occurring only once. The TCR originated in a female donor with multiple sclerosis, enrolled in a pregnancy study. The sequenced sample was peripheral blood, obtained in the first trimester of pregnancy.

CDR3 protein: CASSPEPLAGWGTDTQYF. The CDR3 DNA is TGTGCCAGCAGCCCCGAGCCCTTAGCGGGATGGGGTACAGATACGCAGTATTTT. The rearrangement joins TRBV7-3 to TRBJ2-3, with 8 nucleotides matching TRBD2. The CDR3 is 18 residues long. Germline V gives CDR1 SGHTA, CDR2 FQGTGA. V was clipped by 5 bases and J by 3 bases; unmatched bases: 16. Using reference TRBV7-3 and TRBJ2-3 for the parts outside the CDR3, the full variable domain is GAGVSQTPSNKVTEKGKYVELRCDPISGHTALYWYRQSLGQGPEFLIYFQGTGAADDSGLPNDRFFAVRPEGSVSTLKIQRTERGDSAVYLCASSPEPLAGWGTDTQYFGPGTRLTVL.